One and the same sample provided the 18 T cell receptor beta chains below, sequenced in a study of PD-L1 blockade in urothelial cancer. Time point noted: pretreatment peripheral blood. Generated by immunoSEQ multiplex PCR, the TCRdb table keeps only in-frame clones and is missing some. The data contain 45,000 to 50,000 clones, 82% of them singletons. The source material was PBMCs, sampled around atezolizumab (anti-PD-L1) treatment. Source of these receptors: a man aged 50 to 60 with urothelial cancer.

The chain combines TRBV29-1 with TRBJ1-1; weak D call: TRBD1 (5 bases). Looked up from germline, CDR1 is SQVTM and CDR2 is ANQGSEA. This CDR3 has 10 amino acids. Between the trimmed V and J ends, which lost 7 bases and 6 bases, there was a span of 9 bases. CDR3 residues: CSARGAEAFF. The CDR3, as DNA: TGCAGCGCCCGGGGGGCTGAAGCTTTCTTT.

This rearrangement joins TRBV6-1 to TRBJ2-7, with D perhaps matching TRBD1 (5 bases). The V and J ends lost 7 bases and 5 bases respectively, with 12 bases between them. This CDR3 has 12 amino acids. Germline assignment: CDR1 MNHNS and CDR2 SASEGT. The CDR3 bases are TGTGCCAGCAAGGGGCAGCCGAACGAGCAGTACTTC. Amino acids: CASKGQPNEQYF.

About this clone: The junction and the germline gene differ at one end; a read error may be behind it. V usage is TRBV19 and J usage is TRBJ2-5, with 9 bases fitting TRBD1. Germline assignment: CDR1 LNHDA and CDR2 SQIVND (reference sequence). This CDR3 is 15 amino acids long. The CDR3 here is CASSIDGTGRETQYF. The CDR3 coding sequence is TGTGCCAGCAGTATAGATGGGACAGGGAGGGAGACCCAGTACTTC.

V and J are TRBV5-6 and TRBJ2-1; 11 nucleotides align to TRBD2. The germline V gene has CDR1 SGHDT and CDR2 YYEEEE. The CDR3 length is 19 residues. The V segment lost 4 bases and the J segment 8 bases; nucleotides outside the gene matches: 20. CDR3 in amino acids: CASSQRTGGLAGGPDEQFF. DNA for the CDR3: TGTGCCAGCAGCCAAAGAACCGGGGGGTTAGCGGGAGGGCCAGATGAGCAGTTCTTC.

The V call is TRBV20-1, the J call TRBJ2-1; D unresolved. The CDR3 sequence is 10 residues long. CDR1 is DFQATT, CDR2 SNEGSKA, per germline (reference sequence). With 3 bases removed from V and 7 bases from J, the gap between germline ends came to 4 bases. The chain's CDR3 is CSASINEQFF. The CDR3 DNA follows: TGCAGTGCTAGTATAAATGAGCAGTTCTTC.

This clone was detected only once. In DNA form, the CDR3 reads TGTGCCAGCTCCCGGGATCAGAATGCCGGGGAGCTGTTTTTT. It yields the protein CASSRDQNAGELFF. V is TRBV18 and J is TRBJ2-2; D is perhaps TRBD2 (5 bases). The V end lost 6 bases, the J end lost 6 bases, and 14 bases lay between the germline ends. The CDR3 consists of 14 residues. The V gene's germline CDR1 is KGHSH and CDR2 LQKENI. The full variable domain, with the rest looked up from reference TRBV18 and TRBJ2-2, is NAGVMQNPRHLVRRRGQEARLRCSPMKGHSHVYWYRQLPEEGLKFMVYLQKENIIDESGMPKERFSAEFPKEGPSILRIQQVVRGDSAAYFCASSRDQNAGELFFGEGSRLTVL.

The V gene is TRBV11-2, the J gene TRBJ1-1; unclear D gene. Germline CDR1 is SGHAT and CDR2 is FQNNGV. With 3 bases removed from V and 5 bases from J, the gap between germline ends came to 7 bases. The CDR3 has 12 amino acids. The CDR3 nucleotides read TGTGCCAGCAGCTTTGGGCAAACTGAAGCTTTCTTT. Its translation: CASSFGQTEAFF.

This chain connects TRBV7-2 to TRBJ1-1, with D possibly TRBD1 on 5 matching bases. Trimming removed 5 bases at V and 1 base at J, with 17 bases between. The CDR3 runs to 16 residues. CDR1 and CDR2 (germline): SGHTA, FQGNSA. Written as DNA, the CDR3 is TGTGCCAGCAGCCTCCGGGGGTTGGGATCGAACACTGAAGCTTTCTTT. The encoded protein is CASSLRGLGSNTEAFF. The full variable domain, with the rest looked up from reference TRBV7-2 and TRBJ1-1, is GAGVSQSPSNKVTEKGKDVELRCDPISGHTALYWYRQSLGQGLEFLIYFQGNSAPDKSGLPSDRFSAERTGGSVSTLTIQRTQQEDSAVYLCASSLRGLGSNTEAFFGQGTRLTVV.

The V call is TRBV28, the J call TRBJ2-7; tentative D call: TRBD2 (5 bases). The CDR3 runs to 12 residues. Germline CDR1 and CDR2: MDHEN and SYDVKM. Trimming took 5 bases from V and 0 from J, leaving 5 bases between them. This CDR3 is CASSTSSYEQYV. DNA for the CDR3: TGTGCCAGCAGTACTAGCTCCTACGAGCAGTACGTC.

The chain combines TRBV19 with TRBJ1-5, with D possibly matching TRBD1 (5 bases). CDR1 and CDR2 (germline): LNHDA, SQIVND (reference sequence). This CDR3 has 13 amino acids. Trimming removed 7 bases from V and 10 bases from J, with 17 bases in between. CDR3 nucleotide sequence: TGTGCCAGTAACACCAGGGTGGCCGACCCCCAGCATTTT. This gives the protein CASNTRVADPQHF.

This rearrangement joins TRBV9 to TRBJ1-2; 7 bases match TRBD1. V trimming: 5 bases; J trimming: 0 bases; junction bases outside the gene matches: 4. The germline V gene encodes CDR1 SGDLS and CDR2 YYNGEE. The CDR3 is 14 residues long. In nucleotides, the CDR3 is TGTGCCAGCAGGTCCACAGGGGCTAACTATGGCTACACCTTC. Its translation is CASRSTGANYGYTF.

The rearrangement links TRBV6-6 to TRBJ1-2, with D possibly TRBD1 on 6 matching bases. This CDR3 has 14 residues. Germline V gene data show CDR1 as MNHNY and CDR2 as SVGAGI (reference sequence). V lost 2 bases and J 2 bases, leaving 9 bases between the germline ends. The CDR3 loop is CASSYLGQNYGYTF. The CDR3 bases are TGTGCCAGCAGTTACCTCGGACAGAACTATGGCTACACCTTC.

The CDR3 region is CASSDRALVAFF. CDR3 in DNA: TGTGCCAGCAGTGACAGGGCTCTTGTAGCTTTCTTT. The V call is TRBV2, the J call TRBJ1-1; D perhaps matches TRBD1 (5 bases). The germline V and J ends were trimmed by 3 bases and 10 bases, with 12 bases remaining between them. Looked up from germline, CDR1 is SNHLY and CDR2 is FYNNEI. The CDR3 length is 12 residues.

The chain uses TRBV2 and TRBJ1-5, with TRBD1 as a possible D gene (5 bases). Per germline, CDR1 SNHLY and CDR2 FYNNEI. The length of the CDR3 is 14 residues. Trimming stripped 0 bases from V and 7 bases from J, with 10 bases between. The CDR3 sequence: CASSEAGGGQPQHF. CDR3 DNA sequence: TGTGCCAGCAGTGAAGCTGGGGGAGGGCAGCCCCAGCATTTT.

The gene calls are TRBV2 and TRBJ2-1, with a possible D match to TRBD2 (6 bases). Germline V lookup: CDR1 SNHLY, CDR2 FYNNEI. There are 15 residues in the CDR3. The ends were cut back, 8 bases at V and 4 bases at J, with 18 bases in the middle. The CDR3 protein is CASRLTGSWYNEQFF. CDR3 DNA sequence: TGTGCCAGCCGACTCACCGGGAGCTGGTACAATGAGCAGTTCTTC.

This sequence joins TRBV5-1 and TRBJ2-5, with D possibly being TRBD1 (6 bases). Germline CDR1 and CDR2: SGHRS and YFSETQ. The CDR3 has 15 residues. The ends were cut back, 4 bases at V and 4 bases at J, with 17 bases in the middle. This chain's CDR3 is CASSNPAGDGETQYF. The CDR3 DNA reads TGCGCCAGCAGCAACCCGGCAGGGGACGGAGAGACCCAGTACTTC.

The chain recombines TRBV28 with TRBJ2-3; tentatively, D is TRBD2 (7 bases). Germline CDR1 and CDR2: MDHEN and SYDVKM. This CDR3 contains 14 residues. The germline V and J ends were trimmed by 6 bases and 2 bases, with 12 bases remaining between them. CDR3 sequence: CASSLGGATDTQYF. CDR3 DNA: TGTGCCAGCAGCTTGGGGGGGGCCACAGATACGCAGTATTTT.

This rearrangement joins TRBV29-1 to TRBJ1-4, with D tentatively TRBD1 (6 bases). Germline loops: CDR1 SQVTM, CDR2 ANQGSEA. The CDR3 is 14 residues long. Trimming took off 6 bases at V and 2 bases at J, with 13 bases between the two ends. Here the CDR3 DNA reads TGCAGCGTGGTGGTCACAGGGACTAATGAAAAACTGTTTTTT. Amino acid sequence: CSVVVTGTNEKLFF.